This T cell receptor beta chain appears in the sequencing data of a study of cytomegalovirus exposure and HLA in healthy donors. Comments on this clone: No antigen is known for it.

The CDR3 loop spans 15 amino acids. Trimming took 9 bases from V and 5 from J; bases not matched to a gene: 16. Germline V CDR1 and CDR2: LNHDA, SQIVND (reference sequence). In the PCR, 60 Vbeta and 13 Jbeta primers were used. TCRdb keeps only in-frame clones here, not all; method: immunoSEQ multiplex PCR. The profile shows under 75,000 clones, around 62% of them singletons. Notes on the study in general: The study listed 164 cytomegalovirus-associated TCR beta chains.

The TCR originated in a middle-aged man in good health and CMV-seropositive. Sequenced material: PBMCs. The chain employs TRBV19 and TRBJ2-7, with 7 bases fitting TRBD1. The CDR3 loop reads CASTQPGTVNDEQYF. CDR3 coding DNA: TGTGCCAGCACCCAACCCGGGACAGTGAACGACGAGCAGTACTTC.